This T cell receptor beta chain was sequenced during a study of T cell repertoires in cytomegalovirus infection. Background on the study: Based on public TCR beta signatures, there were indications of CMV infection and of a matching HLA type.

Trimming stripped 0 bases from V and 3 bases from J, with 11 bases between. Germline V gives CDR1 SQVTM, CDR2 ANQGSEA. The CDR3 runs 14 residues. MiXCR, applied by TCRdb to the reads, yields one record per CDR3 protein. The data contain hundreds of thousands of distinct CDR3 sequences, 9.5% of them singletons. This chain connects TRBV29-1 to TRBJ1-2, with D unclear. The sequenced sample consisted of PBMCs. This receptor was taken from a human donor in good health (CMV status not recorded). Some clones in this sample may be carry-over from other donors' samples. CDR3 in amino acids: CSVEELEAHYGYTF. CDR3 bases: TGCAGCGTTGAAGAACTGGAAGCTCACTATGGCTACACCTTC.